A single T cell receptor (beta chain) is shown here with its context. Its specificity is unknown. Data came from immunoSEQ multiplex PCR; TCRdb stores just in-frame clones and leaves some out. There are about 2 million clones in the sample; 90% to 95% occur only once, and roughly 0.13% lies in the top ten. A CD45RA+ naive subset and a CD45RA-negative memory subset were split from CD4+ cells. The germline V gene encodes CDR1 SNHLY and CDR2 FYNNEI. This CDR3 is built from 14 residues. V lost 1 base and J lost 4, with 8 bases in between. The data were obtained in a study of shared clonotypes between healthy human individuals. Whole-study context: Per-donor plates numbered three CD4 naive, three CD4 memory, two CD8 naive and one CD8 memory. Overall study results and limits: Sharing of clonotypes among donors was expected to vary with sequencing depth.

This TCR came from a man in his late teens or twenties in good health. The specimen was naive CD4+ T cells sorted from blood. Subset denoted: CD45RA+ positively selected. The chain combines TRBV2 with TRBJ1-5; D not certain. The CDR3 region has the DNA TGTGCCAGCAGTGAAGGGAGTCCGAATCAGCCCCAGCATTTT. Translation gives CASSEGSPNQPQHF. The full variable domain, with the rest looked up from reference TRBV2 and TRBJ1-5, is EPEVTQTPSHQVTQMGQEVILRCVPISNHLYFYWYRQILGQKVEFLVSFYNNEISEKSEIFDDQFSVERPDGSNFTLKIRSTKLEDSAMYFCASSEGSPNQPQHFGDGTRLSIL.